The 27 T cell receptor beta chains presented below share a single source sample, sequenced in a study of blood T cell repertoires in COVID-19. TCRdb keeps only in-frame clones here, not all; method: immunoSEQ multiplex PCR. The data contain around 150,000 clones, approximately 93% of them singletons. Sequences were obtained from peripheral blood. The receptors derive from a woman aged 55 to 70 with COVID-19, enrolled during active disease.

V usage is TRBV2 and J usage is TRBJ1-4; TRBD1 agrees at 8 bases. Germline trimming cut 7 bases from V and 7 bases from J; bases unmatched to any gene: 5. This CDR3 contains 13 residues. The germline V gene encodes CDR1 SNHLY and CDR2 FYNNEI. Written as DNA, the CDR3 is TGTGCCAGCAATGGGCAGGGGGCTGAAAAACTGTTTTTT. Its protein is CASNGQGAEKLFF.

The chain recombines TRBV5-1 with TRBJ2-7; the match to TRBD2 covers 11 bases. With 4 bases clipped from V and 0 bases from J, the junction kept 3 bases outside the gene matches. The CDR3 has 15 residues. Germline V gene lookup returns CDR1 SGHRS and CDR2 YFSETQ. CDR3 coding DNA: TGCGCCAGCAGCACTAGCGGGGGAAGCTCCTACGAGCAGTACTTC. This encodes CASSTSGGSSYEQYF.

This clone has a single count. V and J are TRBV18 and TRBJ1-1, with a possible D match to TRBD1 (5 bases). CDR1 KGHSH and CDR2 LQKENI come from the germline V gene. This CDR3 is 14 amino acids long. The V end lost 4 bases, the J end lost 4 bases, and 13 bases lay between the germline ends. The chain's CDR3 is CASSQVVGATEAFF. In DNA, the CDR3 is TGTGCCAGCTCACAGGTCGTTGGGGCCACTGAAGCTTTCTTT.

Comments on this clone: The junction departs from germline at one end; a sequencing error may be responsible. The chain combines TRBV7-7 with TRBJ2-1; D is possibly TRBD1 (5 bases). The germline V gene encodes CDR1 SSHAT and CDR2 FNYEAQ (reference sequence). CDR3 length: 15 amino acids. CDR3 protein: CASSPTILGANEQFF. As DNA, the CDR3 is TGTGCTAGCAGCCCAACTATCTTAGGGGCAAATGAGCAGTTCTTC.

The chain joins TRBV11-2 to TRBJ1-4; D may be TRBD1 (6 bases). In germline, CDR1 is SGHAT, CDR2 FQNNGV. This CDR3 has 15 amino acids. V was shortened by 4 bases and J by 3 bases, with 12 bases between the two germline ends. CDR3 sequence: CASSSQGLANEKLFF. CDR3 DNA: TGTGCCAGCAGCTCACAGGGTCTAGCTAATGAAAAACTGTTTTTT.

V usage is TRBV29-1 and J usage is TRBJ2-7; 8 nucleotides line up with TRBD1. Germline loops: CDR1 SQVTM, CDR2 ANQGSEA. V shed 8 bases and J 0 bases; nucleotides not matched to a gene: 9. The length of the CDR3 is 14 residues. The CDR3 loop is CSFWTGSSSYEQYF. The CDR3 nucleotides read TGCAGCTTCTGGACAGGGTCCTCCTCCTACGAGCAGTACTTC.

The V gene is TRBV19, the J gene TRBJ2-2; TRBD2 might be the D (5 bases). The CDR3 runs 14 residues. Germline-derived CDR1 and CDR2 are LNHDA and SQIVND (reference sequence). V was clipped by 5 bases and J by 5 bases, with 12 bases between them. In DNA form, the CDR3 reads TGTGCCAGTAGTCTGGTAGCGCAGACCGGGGAGCTGTTTTTT. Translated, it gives CASSLVAQTGELFF.

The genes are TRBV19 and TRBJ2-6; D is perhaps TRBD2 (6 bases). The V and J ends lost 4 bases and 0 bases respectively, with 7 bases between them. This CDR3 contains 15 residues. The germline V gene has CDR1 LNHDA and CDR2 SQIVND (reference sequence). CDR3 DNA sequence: TGTGCCAGTAGTAACGGGGGCTCTGGGGCCAACGTCCTGACTTTC. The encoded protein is CASSNGGSGANVLTF. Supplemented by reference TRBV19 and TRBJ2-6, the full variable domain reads DGGITQSPKYLFRKEGQNVTLSCEQNLNHDAMYWYRQDPGQGLRLIYYSQIVNDFQKGDIAEGYSVSREKKESFPLTVTSAQKNPTAFYLCASSNGGSGANVLTFGAGSRLTVL.

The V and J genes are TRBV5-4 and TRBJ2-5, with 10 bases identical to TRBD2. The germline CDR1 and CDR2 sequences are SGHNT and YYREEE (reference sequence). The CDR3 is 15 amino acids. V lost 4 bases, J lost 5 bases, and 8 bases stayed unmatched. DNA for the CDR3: TGTGCCAGCAGCCGGGCTAGCGGGGGAGGGGAGACCCAGTACTTC. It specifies CASSRASGGGETQYF.

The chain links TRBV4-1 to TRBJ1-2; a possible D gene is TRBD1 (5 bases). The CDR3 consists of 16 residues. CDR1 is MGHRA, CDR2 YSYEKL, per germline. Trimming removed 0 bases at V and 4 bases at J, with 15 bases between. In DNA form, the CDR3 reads TGCGCCAGCAGCCAAGAGAGCCGGGGGATCGCCTATGGCTACACCTTC. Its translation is CASSQESRGIAYGYTF.

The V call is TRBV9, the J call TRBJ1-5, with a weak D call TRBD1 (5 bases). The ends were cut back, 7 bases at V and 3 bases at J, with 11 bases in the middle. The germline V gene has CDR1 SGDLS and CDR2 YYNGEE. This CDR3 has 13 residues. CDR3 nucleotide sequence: TGTGCCAGCGGGGAGGGGTCCAATCAGCCCCAGCATTTT. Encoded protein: CASGEGSNQPQHF.

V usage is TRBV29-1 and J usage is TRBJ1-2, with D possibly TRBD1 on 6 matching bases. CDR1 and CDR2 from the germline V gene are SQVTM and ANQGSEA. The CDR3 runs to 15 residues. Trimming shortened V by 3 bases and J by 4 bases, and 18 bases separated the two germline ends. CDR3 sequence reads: CSVDPSGGARYGYTF. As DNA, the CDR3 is TGCAGCGTTGACCCCAGCGGGGGGGCGCGCTATGGCTACACCTTC.

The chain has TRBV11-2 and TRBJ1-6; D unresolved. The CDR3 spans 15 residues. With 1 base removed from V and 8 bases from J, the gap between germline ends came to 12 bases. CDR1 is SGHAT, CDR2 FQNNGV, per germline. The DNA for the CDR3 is TGTGCCAGCAGCTTAGTGGGCCAACTCGATTCACCCCTCCACTTT. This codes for CASSLVGQLDSPLHF.

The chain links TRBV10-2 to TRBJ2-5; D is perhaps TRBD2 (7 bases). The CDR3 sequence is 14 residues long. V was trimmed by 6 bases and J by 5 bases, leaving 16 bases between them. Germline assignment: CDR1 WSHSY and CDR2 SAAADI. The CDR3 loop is CASRPRGGWETQYF. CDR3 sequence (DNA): TGCGCCAGCAGACCAAGGGGGGGTTGGGAGACCCAGTACTTC.

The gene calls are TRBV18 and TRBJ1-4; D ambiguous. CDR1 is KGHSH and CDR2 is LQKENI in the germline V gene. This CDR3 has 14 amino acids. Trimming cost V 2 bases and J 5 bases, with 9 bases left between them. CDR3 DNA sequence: TGTGCCAGCTCACCAACGCGATTAAATGAAAAACTGTTTTTT. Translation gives CASSPTRLNEKLFF.

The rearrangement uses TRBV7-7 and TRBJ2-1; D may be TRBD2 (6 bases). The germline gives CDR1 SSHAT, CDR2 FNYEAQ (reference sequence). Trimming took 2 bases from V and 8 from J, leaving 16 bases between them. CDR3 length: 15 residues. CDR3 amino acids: CASSLNRGSADEQFF. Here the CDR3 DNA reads TGTGCCAGCAGCTTAAACCGGGGGTCGGCAGATGAGCAGTTCTTC.

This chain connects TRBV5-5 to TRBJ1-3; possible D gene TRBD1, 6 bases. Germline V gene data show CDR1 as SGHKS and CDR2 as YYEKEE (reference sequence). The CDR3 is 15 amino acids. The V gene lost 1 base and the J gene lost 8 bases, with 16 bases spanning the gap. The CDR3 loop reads CASSLSGGEGYTIYF. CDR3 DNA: TGTGCCAGCAGCTTGAGTGGGGGCGAAGGATACACCATATATTTT.

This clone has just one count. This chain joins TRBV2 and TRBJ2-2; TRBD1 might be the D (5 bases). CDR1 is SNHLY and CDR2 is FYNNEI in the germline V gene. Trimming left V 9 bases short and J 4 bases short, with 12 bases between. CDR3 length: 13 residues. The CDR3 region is CARSTVPTGELFF. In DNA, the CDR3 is TGTGCCAGATCGACAGTACCCACCGGGGAGCTGTTTTTT.

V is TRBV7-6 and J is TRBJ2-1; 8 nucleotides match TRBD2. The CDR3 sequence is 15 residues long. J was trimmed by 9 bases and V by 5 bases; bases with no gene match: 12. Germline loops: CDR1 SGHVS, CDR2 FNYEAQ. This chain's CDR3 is CASSVGGLGFGEQFF. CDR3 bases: TGTGCCAGCAGCGTCGGGGGACTAGGCTTCGGTGAGCAGTTCTTC.

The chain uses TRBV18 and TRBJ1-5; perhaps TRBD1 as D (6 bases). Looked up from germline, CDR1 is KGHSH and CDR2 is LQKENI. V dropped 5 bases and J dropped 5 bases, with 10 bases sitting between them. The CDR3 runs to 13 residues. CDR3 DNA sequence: TGTGCCAGCTCATTACAGGGTGATCAGCCCCAGCATTTT. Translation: CASSLQGDQPQHF.

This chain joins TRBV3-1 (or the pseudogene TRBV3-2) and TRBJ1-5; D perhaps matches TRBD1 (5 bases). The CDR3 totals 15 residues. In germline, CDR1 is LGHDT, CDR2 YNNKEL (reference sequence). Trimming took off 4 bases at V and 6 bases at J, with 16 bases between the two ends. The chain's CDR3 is CASSPVGASGQPQHF. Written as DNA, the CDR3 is TGTGCCAGCAGCCCGGTAGGGGCCTCGGGTCAGCCCCAGCATTTT.

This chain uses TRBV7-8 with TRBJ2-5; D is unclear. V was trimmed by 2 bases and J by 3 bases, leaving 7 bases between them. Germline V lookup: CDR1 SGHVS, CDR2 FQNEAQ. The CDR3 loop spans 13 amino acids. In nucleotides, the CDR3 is TGTGCCAGCAGCTTATTCGGTGAAGAGACCCAGTACTTC. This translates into CASSLFGEETQYF. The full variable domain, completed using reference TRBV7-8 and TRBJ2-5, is GAGVSQSPRYKVAKRGQDVALRCDPISGHVSLFWYQQALGQGPEFLTYFQNEAQLDKSGLPSDRFFAERPEGSVSTLKIQRTQQEDSAVYLCASSLFGEETQYFGPGTRLLVL.

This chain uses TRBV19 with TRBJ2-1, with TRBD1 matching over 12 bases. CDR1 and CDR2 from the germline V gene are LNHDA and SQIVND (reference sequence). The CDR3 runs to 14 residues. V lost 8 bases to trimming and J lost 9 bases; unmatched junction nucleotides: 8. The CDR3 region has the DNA TGTGCCAGTTCTGCGGGGACAGGGGGCGGTGAGCAGTTCTTC. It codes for CASSAGTGGGEQFF.

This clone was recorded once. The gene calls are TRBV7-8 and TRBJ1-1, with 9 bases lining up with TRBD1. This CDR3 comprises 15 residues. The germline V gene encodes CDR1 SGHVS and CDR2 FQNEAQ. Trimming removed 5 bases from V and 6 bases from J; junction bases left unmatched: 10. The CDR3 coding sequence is TGTGCCAGCAGCCCCCGGACAGGGGCGAAGGCTGAAGCTTTCTTT. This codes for CASSPRTGAKAEAFF.

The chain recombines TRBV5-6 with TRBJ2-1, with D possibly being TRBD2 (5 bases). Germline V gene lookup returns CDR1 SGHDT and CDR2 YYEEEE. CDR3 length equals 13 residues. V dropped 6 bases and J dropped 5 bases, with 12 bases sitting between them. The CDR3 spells CASTFRGHNEQFF. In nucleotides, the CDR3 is TGTGCCAGCACCTTTCGGGGTCACAATGAGCAGTTCTTC.

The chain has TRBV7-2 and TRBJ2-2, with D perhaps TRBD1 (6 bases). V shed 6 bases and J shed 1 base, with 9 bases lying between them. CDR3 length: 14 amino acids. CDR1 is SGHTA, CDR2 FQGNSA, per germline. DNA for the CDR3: TGTGCCAGCAGACAGGGTGTGAACACCGGGGAGCTGTTTTTT. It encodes CASRQGVNTGELFF.

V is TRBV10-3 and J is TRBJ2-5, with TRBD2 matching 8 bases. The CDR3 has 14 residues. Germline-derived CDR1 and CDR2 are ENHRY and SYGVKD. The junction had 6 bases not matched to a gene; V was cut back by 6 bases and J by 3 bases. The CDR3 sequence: CAISHTGGEETQYF. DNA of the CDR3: TGTGCCATCAGCCATACGGGGGGGGAAGAGACCCAGTACTTC.